This T cell receptor (beta chain) originates from a study of blood T cells in healthy people across ages. Worth noting for this clonotype: Its antigen is not identified.

The V and J ends lost 6 bases and 7 bases, in that order; junction bases with no gene match: 7. The CDR3 totals 14 residues. Germline V gene data show CDR1 as SGHRS and CDR2 as YFSETQ. Then a second PCR, running roughly 7 to 12 cycles, was carried out with a sample-barcoded 5' primer and a J-beta primer mix. TCRdb reanalysed the 5' RACE reads using MiXCR and keeps one entry per CDR3 protein. The sample lists 1,500,000 or so distinct CDR3 sequences, 59% occurring once. Study conclusions and caveats: Naive T cell percentage showed a strong correlation with TCR beta diversity.

The genes are TRBV5-1 and TRBJ1-2; TRBD1 matches 12 bases. Material: blood. The clonotype was recovered from a man aged 18-30 years in good health. The CDR3 reads CASTSGQGACGYTF. DNA of the CDR3: TGCGCCAGCACCTCGGGACAGGGGGCATGTGGCTACACCTTC. Variable domain in full (rest from reference TRBV5-1 and TRBJ1-2): KAGVTQTPRYLIKTRGQQVTLSCSPISGHRSVSWYQQTPGQGLQFLFEYFSETQRNKGNFPGRFSGRQFSNSRSEMNVSTLELGDSALYLCASTSGQGACGYTFGSGTRLTVV.